This is a list of T cell receptor beta chains from one sample in a study of cytomegalovirus exposure and HLA in healthy donors. Sequenced by immunoSEQ multiplex PCR; TCRdb stores in-frame clones only, minus some. The sample has 100,000 to 150,000 clones, 60% to 85% seen once. The sequenced sample was PBMCs. Source of these receptors: a female donor in good health and CMV-seronegative. Each CDR3 is given with its conserved first and last residue. The D gene is left open where the match is weak. Not every row has a clone size; where given, it reads once, few, many or a size class.

D: TRBD1
size: .
J: TRBJ2-5
V: TRBV30
DNA: TGTGCCTGGAGTGGAAAAGGGACAGCCCAAGAGACCCAGTACTTC
CDR3: CAWSGKGTAQETQYF

D: .
size: .
J: TRBJ2-5
V: TRBV18
DNA: TGTGCCAGCTCACCATGGGCGGGCCCCACCGAGACCCAGTACTTC
CDR3: CASSPWAGPTETQYF

D: .
size: .
J: TRBJ1-2
V: TRBV5-1
DNA: TGCGCCAGCAGCCTTGTAATCAGAGGAGGTGGCTACACCTTC
CDR3: CASSLVIRGGGYTF

D: TRBD1
size: .
J: TRBJ1-4
V: TRBV19
DNA: TGTGCCAGTAGGCCCCAGGGGACAGGTGTAACTAATGAAAAACTGTTTTTT
CDR3: CASRPQGTGVTNEKLFF

D: .
size: .
J: TRBJ2-3
V: TRBV14
DNA: TGTGCCAGCAGCCAGGGCGGGGTCCCGGGAGATACGCAGTATTTT
CDR3: CASSQGGVPGDTQYF

D: TRBD1
size: few
J: TRBJ1-2
V: TRBV11-2
DNA: TGTGCCAGCAGCCCCGCCCGGACAGGTCTGCGCTATGGCTACACCTTC
CDR3: CASSPARTGLRYGYTF

D: .
size: .
J: TRBJ2-3
V: TRBV2
DNA: TGTGCCAGCAGTGAAGGAGGGGGGGCTGCCGCGCAGTATTTT
CDR3: CASSEGGGAAAQYF

D: .
size: .
J: TRBJ2-1
V: TRBV19
DNA: TGTGCCAGTAGTCGGATGGAGAGGAGTGAGCAGTTCTTC
CDR3: CASSRMERSEQFF

D: TRBD2
size: .
J: TRBJ2-3
V: TRBV4-2
DNA: TGTGCCAGCAGCCAAGCACTAGCGGGGGGTACGGATACGCAGTATTTT
CDR3: CASSQALAGGTDTQYF

D: .
size: .
J: TRBJ1-4
V: TRBV5-1
DNA: TGCGCCAGCAGTCGTCAGGGTGCAACTAATGAAAAACTGTTTTTT
CDR3: CASSRQGATNEKLFF

D: .
size: few
J: TRBJ1-4
V: TRBV25-1
DNA: TGTGCCAGCAGTGGCACAGGAGCTAAAAAACTGTTTTTT
CDR3: CASSGTGAKKLFF

D: TRBD1
size: few
J: TRBJ1-1
V: TRBV5-6
DNA: TGTGCCAGCAGCTTGATGCTGGGACAGGTGAACACTGAAGCTTTCTTT
CDR3: CASSLMLGQVNTEAFF

D: .
size: .
J: TRBJ1-1
V: TRBV14
DNA: TGTGCCAGCAGCCAAGGGAGGAAGAGCATAAACACTGAAGCTTTCTTT
CDR3: CASSQGRKSINTEAFF

D: TRBD2
size: .
J: TRBJ2-5
V: TRBV18
DNA: TGTGCCAGCTCACCGAAAAACCCCATTTCTGGGACTAGGCGTCGGGAGACCCAGTACTTC
CDR3: CASSPKNPISGTRRRETQYF

D: TRBD1
size: .
J: TRBJ2-7
V: TRBV6-5
DNA: TGTGCCAGCAGTTTGGGACAGGTGTCCGAGCAGTACTTC
CDR3: CASSLGQVSEQYF

D: TRBD2
size: .
J: TRBJ2-1
V: TRBV7-9
DNA: TGTGCCAGCAGCGAACCGGGACTAGCGGCGGGTAATGAGCAGTTCTTC
CDR3: CASSEPGLAAGNEQFF

D: .
size: .
J: TRBJ1-4
V: TRBV5-6
DNA: TGTGCCAGCAGCTTGGTGCGGGGGGGGAATGAAAAACTGTTTTTT
CDR3: CASSLVRGGNEKLFF

D: .
size: .
J: TRBJ1-5
V: TRBV30
DNA: TGTGCCTGGAGTAGGCAGGGGATTCAGCCCCAGCATTTT
CDR3: CAWSRQGIQPQHF

D: TRBD1
size: .
J: TRBJ1-4
V: TRBV30
DNA: TGTGCCTGGAGCCCAAAGGCAGGGGGTAATGAAAAACTGTTTTTT
CDR3: CAWSPKAGGNEKLFF

D: .
size: once
J: TRBJ2-5
V: TRBV5-6
DNA: TGTGCCAGCAGCTTGCGTGGGCTTGTGGAGACCCAGTACTTC
CDR3: CASSLRGLVETQYF

D: .
size: .
J: TRBJ2-5
V: TRBV7-3
DNA: TGTGCCAGCAGCCCCACGGGTGAGAGGGAGACCCAGTACTTC
CDR3: CASSPTGERETQYF

D: .
size: once
J: TRBJ2-6
V: TRBV5-1
DNA: TGCGCCAGCAGCCCCGGGGGGGCCAACGTCCTGACTTTC
CDR3: CASSPGGANVLTF

D: TRBD1
size: .
J: TRBJ1-1
V: TRBV19
DNA: TGTGCCAGTAGTGCCGCAATCGGACAGGGGCCCACTGAAGCTTTCTTT
CDR3: CASSAAIGQGPTEAFF

D: TRBD1
size: .
J: TRBJ2-7
V: TRBV10-3
DNA: TGTGCCATCAGTGAGTCGGGTGGAGGATTAGGGGACAGGGTTTTCTACGAGCAGTACTTC
CDR3: CAISESGGGLGDRVFYEQYF

D: .
size: few
J: TRBJ2-1
V: TRBV18
DNA: TGTGCCAGCTCACCGCCAACAGGGAGCTACAATGAGCAGTTCTTC
CDR3: CASSPPTGSYNEQFF

D: TRBD1
size: .
J: TRBJ2-7
V: TRBV5-1
DNA: TGCGCCAGCAGCTTGGCTCGGACAGGGGTGGAGGAGCAGTACTTC
CDR3: CASSLARTGVEEQYF

D: .
size: few
J: TRBJ1-5
V: TRBV2
DNA: TGTGCCAGCAGTGCGGGAGCTCAGCCCCAGCATTTT
CDR3: CASSAGAQPQHF

D: TRBD2
size: .
J: TRBJ2-4
V: TRBV5-1
DNA: TGCGCCAGCAGCTACACGGGGGGGAACATTCAGTACTTC
CDR3: CASSYTGGNIQYF

D: TRBD2
size: once
J: TRBJ2-1
V: TRBV18
DNA: TGTGCCAGCTCACCACCTGGGACTAGGTTCAATGAGCAGTTCTTC
CDR3: CASSPPGTRFNEQFF

D: TRBD2
size: .
J: TRBJ2-7
V: TRBV19
DNA: TGTGCCAGTAGTATACCGACTAGCGAGTCCTACGAGCAGTACTTC
CDR3: CASSIPTSESYEQYF

D: .
size: .
J: TRBJ2-7
V: TRBV6-1
DNA: TGTGCCAGCAGGCTACAGAGCTCCTACGAGCAGTACTTC
CDR3: CASRLQSSYEQYF

D: TRBD2
size: once
J: TRBJ2-7
V: TRBV19
DNA: TGTGCCAGTAGTATGGGAGGGGCTGGGAACGAGCAGTACTTC
CDR3: CASSMGGAGNEQYF

D: .
size: .
J: TRBJ1-2
V: TRBV11-2
DNA: TGTGCCAGCAGCTTCCGCTATGGCTACACCTTC
CDR3: CASSFRYGYTF

D: TRBD2
size: .
J: TRBJ2-3
V: TRBV5-4
DNA: TGTGCCAGCAGCCCCCTAGCGGGGGGGCGCACAGATACGCAGTATTTT
CDR3: CASSPLAGGRTDTQYF

D: TRBD1
size: .
J: TRBJ1-6
V: TRBV9
DNA: TGTGCCAGCAGCGCCGGGACAGGGGGCGGCCATAATTCACCCCTCCACTTT
CDR3: CASSAGTGGGHNSPLHF

D: .
size: .
J: TRBJ2-1
V: TRBV10-3
DNA: TGTGCCATCAGTCCGGGACTGGAAAATGAGCAGTTCTTC
CDR3: CAISPGLENEQFF

D: .
size: .
J: TRBJ1-5
V: TRBV4-1
DNA: TGCGCCAGCAGCCAAGGCGGATCTAGCAATCAGCCCCAGCATTTT
CDR3: CASSQGGSSNQPQHF

D: .
size: .
J: TRBJ1-1
V: TRBV19
DNA: TGTGCCAGTAGTTCACGGCTGAGGGACACTGAAGCTTTCTTT
CDR3: CASSSRLRDTEAFF

D: .
size: .
J: TRBJ2-7
V: TRBV6-5
DNA: TGTGCCAGCAGTTACGGGGGGATGGGTTCCTACGAGCAGTACTTC
CDR3: CASSYGGMGSYEQYF

D: .
size: few
J: TRBJ1-1
V: TRBV6-1
DNA: TGTGCCAGCAGTGAAATGGCAAGAAACACTGAAGCTTTCTTT
CDR3: CASSEMARNTEAFF

D: TRBD2
size: .
J: TRBJ2-3
V: TRBV2
DNA: TGTGCCAGCAGTGACCCCAGCGGGAGGGCATTGGGGACAGATACGCAGTATTTT
CDR3: CASSDPSGRALGTDTQYF

D: TRBD1
size: .
J: TRBJ1-1
V: TRBV6-5
DNA: TGTGCCAGCAGTCTCCAGGGGGCGGTCACTGAAGCTTTCTTT
CDR3: CASSLQGAVTEAFF

D: .
size: .
J: TRBJ1-1
V: TRBV4-3
DNA: TGCGCCAGCAGACAATCAACAGGGCTCGAGAACACTGAAGCTTTCTTT
CDR3: CASRQSTGLENTEAFF

D: .
size: .
J: TRBJ2-7
V: TRBV9
DNA: TGTGCCAGCAGCGTAGCTGCGGGCTCTAACTACGAGCAGTACTTC
CDR3: CASSVAAGSNYEQYF

D: .
size: few
J: TRBJ1-2
V: TRBV28
DNA: TGTGCCAGCAGTCAGCCGAGACGGGGGAACTATGGCTACACCTTC
CDR3: CASSQPRRGNYGYTF

D: .
size: .
J: TRBJ1-6
V: TRBV5-1
DNA: TGCGCCAGCAGTCGGGTGGGTAATTCACCCCTCCACTTT
CDR3: CASSRVGNSPLHF

D: .
size: few
J: TRBJ1-1
V: TRBV4-1
DNA: TGCGCCAGCAGCCCACAGGTCAGAAACACTGAAGCTTTCTTT
CDR3: CASSPQVRNTEAFF

D: TRBD2
size: .
J: TRBJ2-3
V: TRBV27
DNA: TGTGCCAGCAGGAGACTAGCGGGTTTCACAGATACGCAGTATTTT
CDR3: CASRRLAGFTDTQYF

D: TRBD2
size: .
J: TRBJ2-3
V: TRBV5-5
DNA: TGTGCCAGCAGCTTGGTCCCGCTAGCGGGGAGTACAGATACGCAGTATTTT
CDR3: CASSLVPLAGSTDTQYF

D: TRBD2
size: once
J: TRBJ2-4
V: TRBV28
DNA: TGTGCCAGCAGTTTCGGGAGGGAGATAGCCAAAAACATTCAGTACTTC
CDR3: CASSFGREIAKNIQYF

D: .
size: .
J: TRBJ1-2
V: TRBV29-1
DNA: TGCAGCGTTGCGACTGCGGGGGAGGCTGGCTACACCTTC
CDR3: CSVATAGEAGYTF

D: .
size: .
J: TRBJ2-4
V: TRBV9
DNA: TGTGCCAGCAGCCCTGATCCCAGGGGAAACAGTCAGTACTTC
CDR3: CASSPDPRGNSQYF

D: TRBD1
size: .
J: TRBJ2-7
V: TRBV7-8
DNA: TGTGCCAGCAGCCAAGGGACAGGGGGCATTTGGGAGCAGTACTTC
CDR3: CASSQGTGGIWEQYF

D: TRBD1
size: .
J: TRBJ1-5
V: TRBV2
DNA: TGTGCCAGCAGTAGGACAGGGCTGTCGGGTCAGCCCCAGCATTTT
CDR3: CASSRTGLSGQPQHF